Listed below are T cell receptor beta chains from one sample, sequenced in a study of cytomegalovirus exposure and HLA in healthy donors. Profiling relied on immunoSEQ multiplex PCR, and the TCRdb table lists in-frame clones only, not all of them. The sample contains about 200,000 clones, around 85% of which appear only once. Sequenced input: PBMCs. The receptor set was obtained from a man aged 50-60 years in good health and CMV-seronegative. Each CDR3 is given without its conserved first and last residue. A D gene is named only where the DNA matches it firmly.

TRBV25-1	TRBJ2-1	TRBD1	ASSGQGKKVEQF
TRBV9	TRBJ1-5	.	ASSVSGLPHQPQH
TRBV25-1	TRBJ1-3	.	ASSGPRGAMGNTIY
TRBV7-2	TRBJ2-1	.	ASRAGISRYYNEQF
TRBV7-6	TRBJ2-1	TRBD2	VSSPSGSWGPDEQF
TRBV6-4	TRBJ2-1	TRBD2	ASSSTSSGSYNEQF
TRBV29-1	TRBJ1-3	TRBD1	SVEAGGIGNTIY
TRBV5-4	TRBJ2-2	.	ASSSDNTNTGELF
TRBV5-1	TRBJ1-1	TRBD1	ASSLSGTGYTEAF
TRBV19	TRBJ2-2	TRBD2	ASSTGTTRNTGELF
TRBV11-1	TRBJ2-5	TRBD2	ASSFRGSGVQETQY
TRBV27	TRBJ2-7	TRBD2	ASQGKLAGVYEQY
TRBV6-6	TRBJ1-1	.	ASTRDTEAF
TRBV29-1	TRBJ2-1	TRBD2	SAHGASGRSSYNEQF
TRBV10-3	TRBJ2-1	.	AISEWNRENDNEQF
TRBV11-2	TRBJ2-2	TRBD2	ASTLTSGSRTGELF
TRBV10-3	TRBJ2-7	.	AISGDSFPHEQY
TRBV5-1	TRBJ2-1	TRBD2	ASTIAGAYNEQF
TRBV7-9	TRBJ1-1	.	ASSLTRGDTEAF
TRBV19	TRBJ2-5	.	ASSRDSAQETQY
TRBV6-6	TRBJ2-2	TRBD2	ASSYGLAANTGELF
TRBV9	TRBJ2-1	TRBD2	ASSVTSGRYNEQF
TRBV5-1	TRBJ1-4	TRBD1	ASSLLGTANEKLF
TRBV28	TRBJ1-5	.	ASTTRVSNQPQH
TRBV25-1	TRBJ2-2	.	ASSEPDPRVGELF
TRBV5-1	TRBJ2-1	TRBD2	ASSLDTSGSWSEQF
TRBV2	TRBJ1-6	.	ASSEGGPTVGSPLH
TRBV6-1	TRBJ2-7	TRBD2	ASNVLAGGHEQY
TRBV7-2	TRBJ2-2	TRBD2	ASEGSGRVVTGELF
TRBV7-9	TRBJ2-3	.	ASMSGELDTQY
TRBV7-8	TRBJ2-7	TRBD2	ASSRLAGGPGYEQY
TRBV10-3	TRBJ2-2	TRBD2	AISELLAGAAGELF
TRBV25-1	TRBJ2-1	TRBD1	ASSKPGTGDYNEQF
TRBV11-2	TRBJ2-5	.	ASSLDRPREETQY
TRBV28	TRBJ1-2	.	ASSLEVPRRYT
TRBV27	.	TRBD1	ASRNDRVSYEQY
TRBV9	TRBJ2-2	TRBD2	VSSVGAGGTGELF
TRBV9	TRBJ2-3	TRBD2	ASSKRGALAGFTDTQY
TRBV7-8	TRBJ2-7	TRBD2	ASSTGTSGRGEQY
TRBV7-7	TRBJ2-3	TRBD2	ASSPSGSLDTQY
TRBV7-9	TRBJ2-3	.	ASSGRKTDTQY
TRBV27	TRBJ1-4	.	ASSLVQNEKLF
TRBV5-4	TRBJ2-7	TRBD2	ASSWEGYEQY
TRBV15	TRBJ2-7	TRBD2	ATSTGREQY
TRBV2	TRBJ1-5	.	ASSELQGLNQPQH
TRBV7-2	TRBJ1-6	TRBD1	ASSLGTGTNSPLH
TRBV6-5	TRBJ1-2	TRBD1	ASSREDRGYGYT
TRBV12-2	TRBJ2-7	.	ASRLVPVSGSSYEQY
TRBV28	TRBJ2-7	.	ASSFIGGWSGSYEQY